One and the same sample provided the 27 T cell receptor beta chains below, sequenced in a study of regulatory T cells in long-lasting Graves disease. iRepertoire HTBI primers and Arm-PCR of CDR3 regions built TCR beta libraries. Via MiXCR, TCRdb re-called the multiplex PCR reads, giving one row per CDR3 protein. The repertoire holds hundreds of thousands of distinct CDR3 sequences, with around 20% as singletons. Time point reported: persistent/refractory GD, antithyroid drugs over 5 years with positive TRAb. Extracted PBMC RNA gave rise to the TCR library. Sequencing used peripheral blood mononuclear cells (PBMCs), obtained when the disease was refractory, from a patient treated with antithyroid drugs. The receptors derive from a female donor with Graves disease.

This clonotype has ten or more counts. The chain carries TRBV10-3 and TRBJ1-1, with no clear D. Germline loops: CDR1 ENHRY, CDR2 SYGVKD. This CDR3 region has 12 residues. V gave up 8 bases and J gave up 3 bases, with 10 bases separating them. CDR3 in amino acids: CAIEGEDTEAFF. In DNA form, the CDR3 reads TGTGCCATCGAGGGAGAGGACACTGAAGCTTTCTTT.

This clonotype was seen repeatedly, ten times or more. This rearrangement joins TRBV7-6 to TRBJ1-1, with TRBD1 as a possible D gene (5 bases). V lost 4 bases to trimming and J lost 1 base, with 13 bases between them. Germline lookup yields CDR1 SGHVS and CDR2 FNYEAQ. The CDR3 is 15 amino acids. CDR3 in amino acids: CASSWRTGENTEAFF. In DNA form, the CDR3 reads TGTGCCAGCAGCTGGAGGACGGGGGAGAACACTGAAGCTTTCTTT.

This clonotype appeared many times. The CDR3 loop reads CASTSSALGRGLRDTEAFF. The CDR3 coding sequence is TGTGCCAGCACCTCCTCGGCCCTGGGCAGGGGGCTACGGGACACTGAAGCTTTCTTT. The V gene is TRBV28, the J gene TRBJ1-1; 8 nucleotides match TRBD1. The CDR3 runs 19 residues. Germline loops: CDR1 MDHEN, CDR2 SYDVKM. V lost 7 bases to trimming and J lost 3 bases; unmatched junction nucleotides: 22.

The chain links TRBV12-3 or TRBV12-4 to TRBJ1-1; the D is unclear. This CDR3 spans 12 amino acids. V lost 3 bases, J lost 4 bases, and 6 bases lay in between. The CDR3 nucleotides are TGTGCCAGCAGTTTTGGTTCCACTGAAGCTTTCTTT. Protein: CASSFGSTEAFF.

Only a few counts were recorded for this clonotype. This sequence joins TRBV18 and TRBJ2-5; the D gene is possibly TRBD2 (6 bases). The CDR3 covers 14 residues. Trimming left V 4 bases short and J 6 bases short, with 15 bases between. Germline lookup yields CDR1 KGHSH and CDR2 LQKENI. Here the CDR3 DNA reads TGTGCCAGCTCACAGGCGACTGGAGGGAAGACCCAGTACTTC. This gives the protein CASSQATGGKTQYF.

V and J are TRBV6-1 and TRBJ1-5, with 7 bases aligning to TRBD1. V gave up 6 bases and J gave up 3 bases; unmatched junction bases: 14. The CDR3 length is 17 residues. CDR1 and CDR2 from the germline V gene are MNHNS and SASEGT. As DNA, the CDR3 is TGTGCCAGCAGGGAGTTGGGGACAGCAACCTCCAATCAGCCCCAGCATTTT. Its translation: CASRELGTATSNQPQHF.

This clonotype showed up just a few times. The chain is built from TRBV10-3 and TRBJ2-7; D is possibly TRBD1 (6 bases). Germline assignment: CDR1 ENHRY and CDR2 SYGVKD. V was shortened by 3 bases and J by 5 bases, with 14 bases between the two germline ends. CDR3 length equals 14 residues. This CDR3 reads CAISDAPGVHEQYF. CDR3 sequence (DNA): TGTGCCATCAGTGATGCTCCAGGGGTGCACGAGCAGTACTTC.

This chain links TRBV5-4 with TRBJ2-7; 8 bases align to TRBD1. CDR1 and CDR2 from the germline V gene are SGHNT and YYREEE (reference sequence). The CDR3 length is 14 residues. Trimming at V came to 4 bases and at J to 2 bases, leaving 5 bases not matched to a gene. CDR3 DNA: TGTGCCAGCAGCCGGGACAGGAGTACCTACGAGCAGTACTTC. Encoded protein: CASSRDRSTYEQYF.

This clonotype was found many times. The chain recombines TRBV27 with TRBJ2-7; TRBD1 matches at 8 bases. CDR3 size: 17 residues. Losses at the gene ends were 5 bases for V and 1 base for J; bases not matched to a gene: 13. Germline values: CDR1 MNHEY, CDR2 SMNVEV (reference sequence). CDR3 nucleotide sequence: TGTGCCAGCAGTCACGATGCCGGGACAGGTATATCCTACGAGCAGTACTTC. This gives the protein CASSHDAGTGISYEQYF.

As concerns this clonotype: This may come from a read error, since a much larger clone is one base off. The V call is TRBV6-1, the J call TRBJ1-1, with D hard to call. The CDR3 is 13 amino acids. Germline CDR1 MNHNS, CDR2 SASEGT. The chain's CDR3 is CTSSELANTEAFF. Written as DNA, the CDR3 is TGTACCAGCAGTGAACTTGCGAACACTGAAGCTTTCTTT.

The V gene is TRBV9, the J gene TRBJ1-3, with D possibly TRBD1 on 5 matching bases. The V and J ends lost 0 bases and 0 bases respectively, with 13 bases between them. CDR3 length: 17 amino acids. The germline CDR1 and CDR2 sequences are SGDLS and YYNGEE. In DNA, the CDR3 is TGTGCCAGCAGCGTAGGAGTGGGACCCAGCTCTGGAAACACCATATATTTT. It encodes CASSVGVGPSSGNTIYF.

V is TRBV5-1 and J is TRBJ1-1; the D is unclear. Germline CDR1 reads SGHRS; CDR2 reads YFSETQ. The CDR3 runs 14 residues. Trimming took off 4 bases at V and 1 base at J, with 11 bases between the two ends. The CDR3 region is CASSPSEANTEAFF. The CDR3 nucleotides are TGCGCCAGCAGCCCCTCAGAGGCGAACACTGAAGCTTTCTTT.

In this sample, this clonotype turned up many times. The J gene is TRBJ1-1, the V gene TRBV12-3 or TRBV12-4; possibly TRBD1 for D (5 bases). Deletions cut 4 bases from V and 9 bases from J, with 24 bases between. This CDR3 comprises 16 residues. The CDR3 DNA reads TGTGCCAGCAGTTCTGGTCGGGGTCCAGGGTTTCAGAAAGCTTTCTTT. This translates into CASSSGRGPGFQKAFF.

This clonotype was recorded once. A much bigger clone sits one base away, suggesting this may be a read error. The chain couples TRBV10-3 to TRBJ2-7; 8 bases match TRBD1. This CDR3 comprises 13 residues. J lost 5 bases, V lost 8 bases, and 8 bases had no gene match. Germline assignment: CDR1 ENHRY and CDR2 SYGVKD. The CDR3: CAIHDRGQHEQYF. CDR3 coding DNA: TGTGCCATCCACGACAGGGGTCAGCACGAGCAGTACTTC.

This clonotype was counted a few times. As DNA, the CDR3 is TGTGCCAGCAGCGCGAATCCGGGTGACGGGGAGCTGTTTTTT. Its translation is CASSANPGDGELFF. This chain joins TRBV3-1 and TRBJ2-2; D remains unclear. Deletions cut 5 bases from V and 7 bases from J, with 14 bases between. The germline gives CDR1 LGHDT, CDR2 YNNKEL (reference sequence). The CDR3 has 14 residues.

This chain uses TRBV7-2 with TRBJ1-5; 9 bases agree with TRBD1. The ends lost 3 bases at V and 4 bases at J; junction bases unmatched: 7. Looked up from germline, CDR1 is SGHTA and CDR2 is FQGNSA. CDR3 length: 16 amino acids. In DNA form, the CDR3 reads TGTGCCAGCAGCTTTTTTCCGGGACAGGGTAATCAGCCCCAGCATTTT. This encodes CASSFFPGQGNQPQHF.

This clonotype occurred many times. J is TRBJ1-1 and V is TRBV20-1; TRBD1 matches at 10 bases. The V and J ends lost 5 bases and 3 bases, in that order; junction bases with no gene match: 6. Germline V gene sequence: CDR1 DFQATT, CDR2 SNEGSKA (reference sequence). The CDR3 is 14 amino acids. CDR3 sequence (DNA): TGCAGTGCTGGAACGGGACAGGGGTACACTGAAGCTTTCTTT. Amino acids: CSAGTGQGYTEAFF.

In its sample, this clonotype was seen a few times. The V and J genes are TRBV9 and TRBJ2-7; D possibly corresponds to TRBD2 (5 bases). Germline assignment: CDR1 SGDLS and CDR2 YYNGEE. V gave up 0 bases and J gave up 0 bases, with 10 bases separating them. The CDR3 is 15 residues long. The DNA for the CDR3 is TGTGCCAGCAGCGTAGAAGAAGGACTCTCCTACGAGCAGTACTTC. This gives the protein CASSVEEGLSYEQYF.

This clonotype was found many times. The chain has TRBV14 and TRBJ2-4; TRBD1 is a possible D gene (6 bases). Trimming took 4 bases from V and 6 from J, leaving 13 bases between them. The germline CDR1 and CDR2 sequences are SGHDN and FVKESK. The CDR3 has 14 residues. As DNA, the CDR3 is TGTGCCAGCAGCCCCAGTCAGGGGTTAAACATTCAGTACTTC. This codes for CASSPSQGLNIQYF.

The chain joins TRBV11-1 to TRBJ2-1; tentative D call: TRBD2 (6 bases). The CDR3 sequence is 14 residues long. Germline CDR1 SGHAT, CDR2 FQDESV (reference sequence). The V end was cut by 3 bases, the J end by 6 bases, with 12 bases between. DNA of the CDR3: TGTGCCAGCAGCTTGGGCGTCGGGGGCAATGAGCAGTTCTTC. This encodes CASSLGVGGNEQFF.

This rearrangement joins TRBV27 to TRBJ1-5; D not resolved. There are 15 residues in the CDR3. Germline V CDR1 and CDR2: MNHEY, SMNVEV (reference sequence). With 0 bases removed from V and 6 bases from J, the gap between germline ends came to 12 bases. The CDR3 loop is CASSLSWGSGQPQHF. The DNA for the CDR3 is TGTGCCAGCAGTTTATCTTGGGGTTCTGGTCAGCCCCAGCATTTT.

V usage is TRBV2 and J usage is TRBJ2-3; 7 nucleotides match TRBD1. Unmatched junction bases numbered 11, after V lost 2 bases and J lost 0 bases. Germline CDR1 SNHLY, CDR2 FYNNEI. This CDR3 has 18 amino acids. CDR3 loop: CASSELGQLKRSTDTQYF. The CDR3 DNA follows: TGTGCCAGCAGTGAACTGGGACAGCTAAAGAGAAGCACAGATACGCAGTATTTT.

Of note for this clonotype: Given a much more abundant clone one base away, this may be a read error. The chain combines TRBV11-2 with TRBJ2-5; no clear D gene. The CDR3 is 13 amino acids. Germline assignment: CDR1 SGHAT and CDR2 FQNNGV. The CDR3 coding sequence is TGTGCCAGCAGCTTGGCCCTCCAAGAGACCCAGCACTTC. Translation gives CASSLALQETQHF.

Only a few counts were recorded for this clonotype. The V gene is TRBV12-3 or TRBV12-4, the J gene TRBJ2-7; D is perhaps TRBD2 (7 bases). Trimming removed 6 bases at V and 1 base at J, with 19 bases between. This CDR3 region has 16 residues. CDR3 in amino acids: CASSPQGGVGSYEQYF. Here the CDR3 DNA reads TGTGCCAGCAGCCCGCAAGGGGGGGTCGGATCCTACGAGCAGTACTTC.

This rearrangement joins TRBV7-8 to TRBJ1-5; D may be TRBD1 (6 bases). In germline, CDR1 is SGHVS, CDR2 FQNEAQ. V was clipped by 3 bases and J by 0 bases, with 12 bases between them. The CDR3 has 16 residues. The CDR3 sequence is CASSLGYRASNQPQHF. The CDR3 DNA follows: TGTGCCAGCAGCTTGGGATACAGGGCTAGCAATCAGCCCCAGCATTTT.

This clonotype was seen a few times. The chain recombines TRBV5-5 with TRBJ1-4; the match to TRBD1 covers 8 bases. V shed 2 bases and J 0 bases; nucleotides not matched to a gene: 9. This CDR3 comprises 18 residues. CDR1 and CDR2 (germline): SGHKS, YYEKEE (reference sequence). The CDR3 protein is CASSFLTGGLTTNEKLFF. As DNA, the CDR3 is TGTGCCAGCAGCTTTCTTACAGGGGGTTTAACAACTAATGAAAAACTGTTTTTT.

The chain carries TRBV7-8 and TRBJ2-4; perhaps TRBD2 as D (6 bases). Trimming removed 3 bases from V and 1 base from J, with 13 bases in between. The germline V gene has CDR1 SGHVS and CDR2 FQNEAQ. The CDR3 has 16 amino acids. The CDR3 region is CASSFRAGFAKNIQYF. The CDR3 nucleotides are TGTGCCAGCAGCTTTCGCGCGGGATTCGCCAAAAACATTCAGTACTTC.